A selection of T cell receptor beta chains follows, all from one sample in a study of identical twins. Each CDR3 protein is one row after TCRdb ran MiXCR on the 5' RACE reads. The sample includes over 600,000 distinct CDR3 sequences, about 20% of them seen just once. These data were also filed under a second study, of T cells expressing NK-cell markers.

Sequenced material: PBMCs. Receptor source: a woman aged 18-29 years in good health. The CDR3 runs from the conserved cysteine through the conserved F or W. The D gene is left open where the match is weak. Clone size, where shown, is once, few, many, or a class for clones that have expanded.

TGTGCCAGCAGTTTAGAACAGGAAGGCTACACCTTC	CASSLEQEGYTF	-	-	TRBV12-3/TRBV12-4	TRBJ1-2
TGTGCCAGCAGTTTGTCAGGGAGAGGCTACACCTTC	CASSLSGRGYTF	few	-	TRBV12-3/TRBV12-4	TRBJ1-2
TGTGCCAGCAGCTTAGCGAGCAACAGGGGAAACACTGAAGCTTTCTTT	CASSLASNRGNTEAFF	-	TRBD1	TRBV7-2	TRBJ1-1
TGCAGTGCTAGAGAGGGTAGCGGGTACAATGAGCAGTTCTTC	CSAREGSGYNEQFF	few	TRBD2	TRBV20-1	TRBJ2-1
TGTGCCAGCAGTTTACGAGGGATCTATGGCTACACCTTC	CASSLRGIYGYTF	many	-	TRBV12-3/TRBV12-4	TRBJ1-2
TGTGCCAGCAGTCTGGGCGGAGGGTACACCGGGGAGCTGTTTTTT	CASSLGGGYTGELFF	few	-	TRBV6-1	TRBJ2-2
TGCGCGCCCCGGACCGCACATCCCGGCACCTACAATGAGCAGTTCTTC	CAPRTAHPGTYNEQFF	few	-	TRBV20-1	TRBJ2-1
TGTGCCAGCAGCCTATTCGTCGCGAATGAGCAGTTCTTC	CASSLFVANEQFF	few	-	TRBV7-2	TRBJ2-1
TGTGCCAGCAGTGAGAGGCCCGTCCCCCGGGATTTT	CASSERPVPRDF	-	-	TRBV12-3/TRBV12-4	TRBJ2-3
TGTGCCAGCAGCTATTGGACAGGGGGCCTCGGGGCCAACGTCCTGACTTTC	CASSYWTGGLGANVLTF	-	TRBD1	TRBV5-6	TRBJ2-6
TGTGCCAGCAGCCAATACGGGGGGGCTTCAGATACGCAGTATTTT	CASSQYGGASDTQYF	-	TRBD2	TRBV3-1	TRBJ2-3
TGTGCCAGCAGTTTAGATGTCCGCTCCTACGAGCAGTACTTC	CASSLDVRSYEQYF	few	-	TRBV12-3/TRBV12-4	TRBJ2-7
TGTGCCAGCAGCCTGAGGGAGGAAAAACTGTTTTTT	CASSLREEKLFF	-	-	TRBV7-9	TRBJ1-4
TGTGCCAGCAGTTACGGCAGGGGGTATGGCTACACCTTC	CASSYGRGYGYTF	few	TRBD1	TRBV6-2/TRBV6-3	TRBJ1-2
TGTGCCAGCAGCTTACTAGCGGTATACAATGAGCAGTTCTTC	CASSLLAVYNEQFF	-	TRBD2	TRBV5-6	TRBJ2-1
TGCAGTGCTAGGGGGCCGGGGGAGCGGCGCGAGCAGTACTTC	CSARGPGERREQYF	-	-	TRBV20-1	TRBJ2-7